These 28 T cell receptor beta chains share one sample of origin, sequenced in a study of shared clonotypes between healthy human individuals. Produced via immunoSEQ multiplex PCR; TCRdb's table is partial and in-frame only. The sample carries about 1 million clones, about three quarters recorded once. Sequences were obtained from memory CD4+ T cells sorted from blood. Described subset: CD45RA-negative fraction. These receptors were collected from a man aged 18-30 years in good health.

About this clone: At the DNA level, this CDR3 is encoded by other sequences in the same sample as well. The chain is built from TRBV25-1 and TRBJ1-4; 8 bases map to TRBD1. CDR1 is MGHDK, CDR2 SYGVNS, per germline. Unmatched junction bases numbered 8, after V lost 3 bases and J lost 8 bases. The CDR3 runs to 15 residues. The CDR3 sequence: CASSDTGTGGEKLFF. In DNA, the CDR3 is TGTGCCAGCAGTGATACCGGGACAGGTGGCGAAAAACTGTTTTTT.

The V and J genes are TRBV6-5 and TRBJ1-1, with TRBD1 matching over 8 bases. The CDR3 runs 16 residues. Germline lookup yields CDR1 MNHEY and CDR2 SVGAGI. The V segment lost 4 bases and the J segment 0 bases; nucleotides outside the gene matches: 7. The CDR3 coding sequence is TGTGCCAGCAGTTCTCGCAGGGGGCTTATGAACACTGAAGCTTTCTTT. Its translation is CASSSRRGLMNTEAFF.

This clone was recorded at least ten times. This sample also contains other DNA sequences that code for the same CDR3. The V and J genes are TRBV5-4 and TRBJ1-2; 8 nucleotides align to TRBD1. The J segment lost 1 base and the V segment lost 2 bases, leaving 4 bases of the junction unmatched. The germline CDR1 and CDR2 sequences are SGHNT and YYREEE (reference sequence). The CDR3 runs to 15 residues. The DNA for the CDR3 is TGTGCCAGCAGCTTACAGGGGGGGATTAACTATGGCTACACCTTC. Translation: CASSLQGGINYGYTF.

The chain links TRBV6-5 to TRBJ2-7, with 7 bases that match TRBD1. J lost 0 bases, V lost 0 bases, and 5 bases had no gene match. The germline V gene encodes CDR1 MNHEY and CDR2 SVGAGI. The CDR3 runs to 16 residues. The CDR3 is CASSYSLTGISYEQYF. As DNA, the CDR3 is TGTGCCAGCAGTTACTCGCTGACAGGGATCTCCTACGAGCAGTACTTC.

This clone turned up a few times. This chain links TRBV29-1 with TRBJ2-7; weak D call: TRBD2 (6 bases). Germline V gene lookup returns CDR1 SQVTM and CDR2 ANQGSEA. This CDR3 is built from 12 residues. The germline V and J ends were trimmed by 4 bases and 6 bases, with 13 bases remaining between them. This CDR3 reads CSVGTGLREQYF. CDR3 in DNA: TGCAGCGTTGGAACGGGACTCCGCGAGCAGTACTTC.

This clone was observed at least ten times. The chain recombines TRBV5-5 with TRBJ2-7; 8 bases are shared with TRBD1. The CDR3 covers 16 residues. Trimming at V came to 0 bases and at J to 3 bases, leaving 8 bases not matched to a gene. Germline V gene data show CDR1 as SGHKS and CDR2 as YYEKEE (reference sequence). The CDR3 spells CASSLALGQGIYEQYF. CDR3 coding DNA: TGTGCCAGCAGCTTGGCCTTAGGACAGGGCATCTACGAGCAGTACTTC.

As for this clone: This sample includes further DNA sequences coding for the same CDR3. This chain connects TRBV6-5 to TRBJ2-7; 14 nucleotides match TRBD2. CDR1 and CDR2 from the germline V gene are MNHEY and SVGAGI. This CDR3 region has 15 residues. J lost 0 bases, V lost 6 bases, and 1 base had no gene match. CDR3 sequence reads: CASRGLAGASYEQYF. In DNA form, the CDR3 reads TGTGCCAGCAGGGGACTAGCGGGGGCCTCCTACGAGCAGTACTTC.

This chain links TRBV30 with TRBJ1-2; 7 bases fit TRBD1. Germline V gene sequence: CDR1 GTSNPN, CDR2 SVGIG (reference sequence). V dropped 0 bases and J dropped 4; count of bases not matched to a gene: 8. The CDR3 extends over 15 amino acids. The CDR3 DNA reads TGTGCCTGGAGTGTACGCCGGGACAGCCCCTATGGCTACACCTTC. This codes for CAWSVRRDSPYGYTF. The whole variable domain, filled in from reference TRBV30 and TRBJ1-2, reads SQTIHQWPATLVQPVGSPLSLECTVEGTSNPNLYWYRQAAGRGLQLLFYSVGIGQISSEVPQNLSASRPQDRQFILSSKKLLLSDSGFYLCAWSVRRDSPYGYTFGSGTRLTVV.

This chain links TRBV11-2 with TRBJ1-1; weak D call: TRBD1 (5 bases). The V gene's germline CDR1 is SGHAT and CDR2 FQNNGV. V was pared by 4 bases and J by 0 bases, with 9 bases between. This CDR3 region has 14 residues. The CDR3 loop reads CASSSEGLNTEAFF. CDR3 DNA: TGTGCCAGCAGCTCGGAGGGGCTGAACACTGAAGCTTTCTTT.

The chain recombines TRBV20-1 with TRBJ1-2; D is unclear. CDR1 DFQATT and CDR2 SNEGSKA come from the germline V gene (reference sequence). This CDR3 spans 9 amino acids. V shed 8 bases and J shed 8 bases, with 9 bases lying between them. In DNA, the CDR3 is TGCAGTTCAAGCCGGGGCTACACCTTC. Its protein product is CSSSRGYTF.

In DNA, the CDR3 is TGTGCCAGCAGCCTCGTCGCGGGGCCGAGTGGCTACACCTTC. The encoded protein is CASSLVAGPSGYTF. J is TRBJ1-2 and V is TRBV7-2; D is perhaps TRBD1 (5 bases). CDR3 length: 14 amino acids. Germline CDR1 SGHTA, CDR2 FQGNSA. The V end was cut by 5 bases, the J end by 7 bases, with 17 bases between.

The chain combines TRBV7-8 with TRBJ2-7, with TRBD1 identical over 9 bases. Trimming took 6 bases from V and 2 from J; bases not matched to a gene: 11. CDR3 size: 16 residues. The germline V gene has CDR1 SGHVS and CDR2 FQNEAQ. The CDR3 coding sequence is TGTGCCAGCAGTCTCGACCGGGACAGGGCGGCCTACGAGCAGTACTTC. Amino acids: CASSLDRDRAAYEQYF.

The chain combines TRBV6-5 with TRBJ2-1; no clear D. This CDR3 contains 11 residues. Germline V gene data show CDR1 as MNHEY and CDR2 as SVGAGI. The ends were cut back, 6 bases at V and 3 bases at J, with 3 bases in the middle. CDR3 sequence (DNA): TGTGCCAGCAGATTCTACAATGAGCAGTTCTTC. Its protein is CASRFYNEQFF.

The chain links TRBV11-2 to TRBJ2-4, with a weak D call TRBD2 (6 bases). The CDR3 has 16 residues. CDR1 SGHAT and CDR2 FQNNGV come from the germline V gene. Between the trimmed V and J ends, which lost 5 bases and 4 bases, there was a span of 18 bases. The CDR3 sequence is CASSPSEGLRKNIQYF. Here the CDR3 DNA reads TGTGCCAGCAGCCCTTCGGAGGGACTCCGGAAAAACATTCAGTACTTC.

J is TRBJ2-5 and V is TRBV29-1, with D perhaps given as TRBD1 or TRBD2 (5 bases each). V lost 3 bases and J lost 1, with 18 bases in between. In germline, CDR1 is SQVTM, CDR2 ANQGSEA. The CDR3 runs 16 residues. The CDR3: CSVDPHGGSFQETQYF. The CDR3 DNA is TGCAGCGTTGACCCCCATGGGGGTTCGTTCCAAGAGACCCAGTACTTC.

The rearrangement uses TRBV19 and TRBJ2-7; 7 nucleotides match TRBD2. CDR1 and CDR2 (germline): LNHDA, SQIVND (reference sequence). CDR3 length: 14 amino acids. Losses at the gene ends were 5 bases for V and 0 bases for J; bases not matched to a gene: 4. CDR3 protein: CASSERGSSYEQYF. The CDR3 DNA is TGTGCCAGTAGTGAGCGGGGAAGCTCCTACGAGCAGTACTTC.

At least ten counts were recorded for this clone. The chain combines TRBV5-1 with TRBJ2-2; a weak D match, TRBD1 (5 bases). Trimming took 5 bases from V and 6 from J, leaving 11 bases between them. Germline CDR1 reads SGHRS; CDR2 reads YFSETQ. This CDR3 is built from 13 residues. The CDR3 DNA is TGCGCCAGCAGGAATTTAGGGGCCGGGGAGCTGTTTTTT. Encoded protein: CASRNLGAGELFF.

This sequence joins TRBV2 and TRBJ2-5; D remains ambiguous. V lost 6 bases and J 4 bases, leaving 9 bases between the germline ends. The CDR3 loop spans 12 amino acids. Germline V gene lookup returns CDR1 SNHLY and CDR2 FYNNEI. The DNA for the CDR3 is TGTGCCAGCAGCCCCGTCGGAGAGACCCAGTACTTC. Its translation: CASSPVGETQYF.

CDR3 protein: CASSLGVRASSDTQYF. CDR3 nucleotide sequence: TGTGCCAGCAGCTTAGGAGTTAGAGCGTCGTCAGATACGCAGTATTTT. The chain is built from TRBV7-2 and TRBJ2-3; no clear D gene. CDR1 is SGHTA, CDR2 FQGNSA, per germline. The V end was cut by 1 base, the J end by 4 bases, with 15 bases between. There are 16 residues in the CDR3.

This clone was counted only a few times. The CDR3, as DNA: TGTGCCAGCAGTCAGGCCGTCGGACAGGGGAGCGAGCAGTACTTC. It translates to CASSQAVGQGSEQYF. The chain is built from TRBV5-5 and TRBJ2-7; 9 bases agree with TRBD1. V lost 5 bases, J lost 6 bases, and 12 bases stayed unmatched. There are 15 residues in the CDR3. Germline V gene sequence: CDR1 SGHKS, CDR2 YYEKEE (reference sequence).

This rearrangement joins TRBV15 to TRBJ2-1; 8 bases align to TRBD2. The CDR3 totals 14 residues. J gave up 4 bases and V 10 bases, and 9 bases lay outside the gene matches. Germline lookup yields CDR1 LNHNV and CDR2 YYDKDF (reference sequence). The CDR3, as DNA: TGTGCCATCGGTCGCGGGGGGCTATACAATGAGCAGTTCTTC. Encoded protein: CAIGRGGLYNEQFF.

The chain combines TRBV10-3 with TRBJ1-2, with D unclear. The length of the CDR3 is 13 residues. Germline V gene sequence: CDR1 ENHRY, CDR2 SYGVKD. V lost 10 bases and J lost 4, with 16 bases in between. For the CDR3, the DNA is TGTGCCACCACCGTCGCGGCAGGCTATGGCTACACCTTC. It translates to CATTVAAGYGYTF.

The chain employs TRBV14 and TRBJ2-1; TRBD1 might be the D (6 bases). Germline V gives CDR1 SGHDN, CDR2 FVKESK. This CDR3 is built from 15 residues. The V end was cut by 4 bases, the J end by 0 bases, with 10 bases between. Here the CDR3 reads CASSRIGGSYNEQFF. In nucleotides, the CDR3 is TGTGCCAGCAGCCGAATAGGGGGCTCCTACAATGAGCAGTTCTTC.

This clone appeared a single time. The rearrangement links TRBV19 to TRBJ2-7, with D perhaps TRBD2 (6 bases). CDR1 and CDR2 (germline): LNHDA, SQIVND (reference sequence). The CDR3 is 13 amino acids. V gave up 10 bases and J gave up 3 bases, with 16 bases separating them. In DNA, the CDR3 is TGTGCCACATCCCGGGACTTAAACTACGAGCAGTACTTC. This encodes CATSRDLNYEQYF.

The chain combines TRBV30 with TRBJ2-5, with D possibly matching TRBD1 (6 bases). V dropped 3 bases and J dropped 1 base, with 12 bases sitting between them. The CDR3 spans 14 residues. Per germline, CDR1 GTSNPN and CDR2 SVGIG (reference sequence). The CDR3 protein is CAWSLGTIQETQYF. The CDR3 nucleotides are TGTGCCTGGAGCCTCGGGACAATCCAAGAGACCCAGTACTTC.

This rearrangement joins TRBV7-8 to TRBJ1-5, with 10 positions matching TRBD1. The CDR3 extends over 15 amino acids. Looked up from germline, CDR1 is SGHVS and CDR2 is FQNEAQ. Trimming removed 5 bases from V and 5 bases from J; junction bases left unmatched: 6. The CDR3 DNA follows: TGTGCCAGCAGCGCGACAGGGGGCTTGGATCAGCCCCAGCATTTT. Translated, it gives CASSATGGLDQPQHF.

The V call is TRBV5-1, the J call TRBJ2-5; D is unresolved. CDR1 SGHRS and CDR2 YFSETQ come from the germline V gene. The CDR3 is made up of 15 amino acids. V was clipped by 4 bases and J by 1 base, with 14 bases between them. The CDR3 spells CASSPGIKSQETQYF. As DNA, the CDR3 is TGCGCCAGCAGCCCCGGTATCAAAAGCCAAGAGACCCAGTACTTC.

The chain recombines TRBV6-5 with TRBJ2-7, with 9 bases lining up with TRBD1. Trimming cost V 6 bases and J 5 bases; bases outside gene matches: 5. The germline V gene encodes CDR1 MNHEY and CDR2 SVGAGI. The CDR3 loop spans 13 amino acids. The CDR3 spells CASRSQGAHEQYF. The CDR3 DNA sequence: TGTGCCAGCAGATCACAGGGGGCACACGAGCAGTACTTC.